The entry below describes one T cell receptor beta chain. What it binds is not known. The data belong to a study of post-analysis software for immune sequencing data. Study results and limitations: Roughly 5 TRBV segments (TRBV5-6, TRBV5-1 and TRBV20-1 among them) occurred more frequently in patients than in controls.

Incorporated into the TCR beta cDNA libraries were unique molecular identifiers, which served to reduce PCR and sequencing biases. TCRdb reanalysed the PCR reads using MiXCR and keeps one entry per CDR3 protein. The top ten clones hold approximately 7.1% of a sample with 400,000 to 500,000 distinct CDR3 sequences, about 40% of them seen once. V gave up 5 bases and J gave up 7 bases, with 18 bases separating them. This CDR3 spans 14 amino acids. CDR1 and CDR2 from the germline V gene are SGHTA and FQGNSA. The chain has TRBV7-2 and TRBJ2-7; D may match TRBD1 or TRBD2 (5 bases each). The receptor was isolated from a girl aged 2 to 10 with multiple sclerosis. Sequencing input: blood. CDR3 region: CASSPGRAYGEQYF. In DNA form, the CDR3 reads TGTGCCAGCAGCCCGGGACGGGCCTACGGGGAGCAGTACTTC. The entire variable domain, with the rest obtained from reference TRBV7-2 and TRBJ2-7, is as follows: GAGVSQSPSNKVTEKGKDVELRCDPISGHTALYWYRQSLGQGLEFLIYFQGNSAPDKSGLPSDRFSAERTGGSVSTLTIQRTQQEDSAVYLCASSPGRAYGEQYFGPGTRLTVT.